Reported below is one TCR beta chain. The antigen is undetermined. The germline gives CDR1 SGHAT, CDR2 FQNNGV. The ends lost 5 bases at V and 0 bases at J; junction bases unmatched: 5. The CDR3 has 18 residues. As part of library construction, unique molecular identifiers were attached to individual cDNA molecules. A single record per CDR3 protein comes from TCRdb applying MiXCR to the 5' RACE reads. Here the sample spans about 60,000 distinct CDR3 sequences, around an eighth being singletons. The sample comes from a study of early T cells in non-severe SARS-CoV-2 infection. Study background: Sequenced material consisted of bulk RNA (from unsorted whole blood), and chains were unpaired.

The study's findings and limits: Clonotype matching in VDJdb favored anti-spike CD8 responses and did not capture private and CD4 specificities.

The V gene is TRBV11-2, the J gene TRBJ2-1, with 15 bases fitting TRBD2. The receptor was derived from an adult who was a healthcare worker with PCR-confirmed SARS-CoV-2 infection or an uninfected control (not recorded which). Sequenced material: whole blood. For the CDR3, the DNA is TGTGCCAGCAGCCCGGGACTAGCGGGGGGTAGCTCCTACAATGAGCAGTTCTTC. This sequence encodes CASSPGLAGGSSYNEQFF.